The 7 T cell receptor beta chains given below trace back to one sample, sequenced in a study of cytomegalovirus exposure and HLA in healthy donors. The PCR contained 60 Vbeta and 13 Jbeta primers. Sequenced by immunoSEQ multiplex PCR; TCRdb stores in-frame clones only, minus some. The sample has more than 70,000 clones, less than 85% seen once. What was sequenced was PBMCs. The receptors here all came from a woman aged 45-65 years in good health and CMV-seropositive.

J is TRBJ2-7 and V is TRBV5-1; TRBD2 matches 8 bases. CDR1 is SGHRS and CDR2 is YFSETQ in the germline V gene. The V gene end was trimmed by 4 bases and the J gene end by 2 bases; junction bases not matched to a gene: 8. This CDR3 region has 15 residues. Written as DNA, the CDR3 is TGCGCCAGCAGCGGTCGGGAGGGAGTTACCTACGAGCAGTACTTC. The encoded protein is CASSGREGVTYEQYF.

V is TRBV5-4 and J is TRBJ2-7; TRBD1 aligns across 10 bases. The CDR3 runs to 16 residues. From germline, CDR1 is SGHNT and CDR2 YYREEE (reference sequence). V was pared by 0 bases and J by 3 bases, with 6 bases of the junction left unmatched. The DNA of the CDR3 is TGTGCCAGCAGCTTGGGAGTCGGGGACAGGGGCTACGAGCAGTACTTC. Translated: CASSLGVGDRGYEQYF.

Here the CDR3 reads CASSQMTSGASYEQYF. The CDR3 coding sequence is TGTGCCAGCAGCCAAATGACTAGCGGGGCCTCCTACGAGCAGTACTTC. This sequence joins TRBV7-2 and TRBJ2-7; 11 bases are a match to TRBD2. V dropped 5 bases and J dropped 0; count of bases not matched to a gene: 6. The CDR3 covers 16 residues. CDR1 and CDR2 from the germline V gene are SGHTA and FQGNSA.

CDR3 nucleotides: TGTGCCAGCAGTTCCCTCGGGGGGCAGTATGGCGAGCAGTACTTC. Amino acids: CASSSLGGQYGEQYF. This rearrangement joins TRBV28 to TRBJ2-7, with D maybe TRBD2 (7 bases). Germline loops: CDR1 MDHEN, CDR2 SYDVKM. V was shortened by 4 bases and J by 6 bases, with 19 bases between the two germline ends. The CDR3 sequence is 15 residues long.

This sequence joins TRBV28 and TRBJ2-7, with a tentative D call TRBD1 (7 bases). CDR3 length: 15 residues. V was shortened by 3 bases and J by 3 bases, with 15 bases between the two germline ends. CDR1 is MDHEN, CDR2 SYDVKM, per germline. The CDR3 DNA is TGTGCCAGCAGTTTTCAACAGGGGAGGATCTACGAGCAGTACTTC. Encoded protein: CASSFQQGRIYEQYF.

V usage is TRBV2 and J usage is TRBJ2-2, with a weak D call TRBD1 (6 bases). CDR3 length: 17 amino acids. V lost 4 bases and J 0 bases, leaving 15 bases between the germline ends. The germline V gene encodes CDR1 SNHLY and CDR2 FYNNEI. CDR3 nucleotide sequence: TGTGCCAGCAGTGTCAACAGGGATGGGCCGAACACCGGGGAGCTGTTTTTT. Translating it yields CASSVNRDGPNTGELFF.

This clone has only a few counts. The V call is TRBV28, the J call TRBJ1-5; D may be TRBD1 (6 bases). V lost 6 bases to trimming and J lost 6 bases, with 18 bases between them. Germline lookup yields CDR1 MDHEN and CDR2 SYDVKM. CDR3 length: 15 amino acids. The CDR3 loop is CASRTPSTGIQPQHF. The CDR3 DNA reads TGTGCCAGCAGGACCCCGTCTACAGGGATTCAGCCCCAGCATTTT.